This TCR beta chain was identified in a study of blood T cell repertoires in COVID-19. Looking at the study overall: The cDNA or gDNA used as material had been derived from T cells, B-cell-depleted T cells, or PBMCs.

Germline CDR1 and CDR2: MNHEY and SVGEGT. The CDR3 runs to 15 residues. Trimming pared 2 bases from V and 0 bases from J, leaving 5 bases between. Assay: immunoSEQ multiplex PCR; the TCRdb copy retains only in-frame clones and omits some. This sample carries approximately 250,000 clones, approximately 80% of them seen once, and the ten largest clones take 7.5% to 9%. The J gene is TRBJ2-6, the V gene TRBV6-2 or TRBV6-3, with no clear D. The sequenced sample consisted of peripheral blood. The source of this sequence is a human donor in a cohort sampled during active COVID-19. CDR3 nucleotide sequence: TGTGCCAGCAGTTACGTAGTCTCTGGGGCCAACGTCCTGACTTTC. It yields the protein CASSYVVSGANVLTF.